This T cell receptor (beta chain) was observed in a study of control samples from healthy donors and cancer patients. Trimming took 6 bases from V and 2 from J; bases not matched to a gene: 5. There are 15 residues in the CDR3. CDR1 MNHEY and CDR2 SVGAGI come from the germline V gene. TCRdb's copy holds only in-frame clones and misses some; the assay was immunoSEQ multiplex PCR. The sample includes 100,000 to 150,000 clones, roughly 90% of them seen just once. This rearrangement joins TRBV6-5 to TRBJ1-2, with TRBD1 matching over 11 bases. The TCR comes from a woman aged 45 to 65 in good health. Material: blood. CDR3 region: CASRGGQGENYGYTF. The CDR3 DNA reads TGTGCCAGCAGGGGGGGACAGGGGGAAAACTATGGCTACACCTTC.